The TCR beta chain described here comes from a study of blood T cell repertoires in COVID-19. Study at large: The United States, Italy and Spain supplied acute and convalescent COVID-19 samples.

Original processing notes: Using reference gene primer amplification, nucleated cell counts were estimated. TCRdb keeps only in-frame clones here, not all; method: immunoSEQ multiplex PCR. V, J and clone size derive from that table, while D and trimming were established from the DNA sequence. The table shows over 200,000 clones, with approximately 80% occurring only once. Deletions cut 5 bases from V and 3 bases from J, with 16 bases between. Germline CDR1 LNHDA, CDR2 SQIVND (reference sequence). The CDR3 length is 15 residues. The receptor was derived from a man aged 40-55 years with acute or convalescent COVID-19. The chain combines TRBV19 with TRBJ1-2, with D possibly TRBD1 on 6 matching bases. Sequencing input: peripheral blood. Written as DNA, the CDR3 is TGTGCCAGTAGTGGGGGAACAGGGTGGTACTATGGCTACACCTTC. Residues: CASSGGTGWYYGYTF.